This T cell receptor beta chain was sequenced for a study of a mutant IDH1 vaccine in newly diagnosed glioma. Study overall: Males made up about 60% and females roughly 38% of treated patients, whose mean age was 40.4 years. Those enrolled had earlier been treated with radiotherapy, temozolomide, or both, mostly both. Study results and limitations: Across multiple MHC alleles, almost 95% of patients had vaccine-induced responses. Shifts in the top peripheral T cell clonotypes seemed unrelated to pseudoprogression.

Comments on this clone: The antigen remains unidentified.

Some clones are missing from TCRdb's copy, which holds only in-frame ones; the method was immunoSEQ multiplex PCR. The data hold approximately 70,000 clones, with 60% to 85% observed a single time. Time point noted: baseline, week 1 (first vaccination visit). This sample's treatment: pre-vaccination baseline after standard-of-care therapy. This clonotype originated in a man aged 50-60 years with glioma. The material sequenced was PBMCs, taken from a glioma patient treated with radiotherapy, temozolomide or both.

The CDR3 protein is CASSVGSGKETQYF. CDR3 sequence (DNA): TGTGCCAGCAGCGTTGGGAGTGGGAAAGAGACCCAGTACTTC. The genes are TRBV9 and TRBJ2-5; D is possibly TRBD2 (5 bases). CDR3 length: 14 residues. The V end lost 2 bases, the J end lost 3 bases, and 11 bases lay between the germline ends. Germline V gene lookup returns CDR1 SGDLS and CDR2 YYNGEE.